The TCR beta chain described here comes from a study of beta chain features in type 1 diabetes. Study-wide points: For Type 1 diabetes patients, all four CD4+ subsets carried TCRB CDR3s that were moderately but significantly shorter.

The length of the CDR3 is 14 residues. With 11 bases clipped from V and 7 bases from J, the junction kept 14 bases outside the gene matches. Germline CDR1 and CDR2: SGHTA and FQGNSA. In the case of this clone: What it binds is not known.

In total, each donor contributed a single heparinised blood draw that averaged approximately 0.12 L. As every portion of the isolated RNA was reverse transcribed, the sequencing read expressed TCRB transcripts. Approximately 3.4 million reads, on average, came from each naive, central memory and regulatory T cell sample. Clones were sequenced by immunoSEQ multiplex PCR, and TCRdb holds only the in-frame ones, with some missing. The repertoire includes a few hundred thousand clones, around an eighth of them detected once, and 0.017% sits in the top ten. The specimen sequenced was naive CD4+ T cells from blood. This receptor was identified in a man aged 25 to 45 with type 1 diabetes. The chain couples TRBV7-2 to TRBJ2-4, with TRBD2 matching 7 bases. The CDR3 is CASGRAGELNIQYF. The CDR3 DNA is TGTGCCTCAGGGAGGGCGGGAGAGCTGAACATTCAGTACTTC.